The rows below give T cell receptor beta chains drawn from one sample of a study of blood T cells in healthy people across ages. MiXCR, run by TCRdb on the 5' RACE reads, gives a single entry per CDR3 protein. The sample has some 1.8 million distinct CDR3 sequences; around 42% are singletons. What was sequenced was blood. These receptor sequences come from a human donor in good health. CDR3s include the opening cysteine and the closing phenylalanine or tryptophan. The D gene is left open where the match is weak. Clone sizes are given selectively: once, few, many, or a class where the clone is expanded.

d_call: TRBD1
j_call: TRBJ2-3
v_call: TRBV20-1
clone_size: few
cdr3_aa: CRASDRANRGGSTDTQYF
cdr3_nt: TGCAGGGCTTCCGACAGGGCCAACCGGGGCGGGAGCACAGATACGCAGTATTTT

d_call: .
j_call: TRBJ2-6
v_call: TRBV11-3
clone_size: .
cdr3_aa: CASSYSEDSVGANVLTF
cdr3_nt: TGTGCCAGCAGCTATAGTGAGGACTCAGTAGGGGCCAACGTCCTGACTTTC

d_call: .
j_call: TRBJ1-5
v_call: TRBV6-5
clone_size: few
cdr3_aa: CASSPLRKEQPQHF
cdr3_nt: TGTGCCAGCAGCCCTTTGCGAAAGGAACAGCCCCAGCATTTT

d_call: .
j_call: TRBJ2-7
v_call: TRBV7-2
clone_size: few
cdr3_aa: CASSLVFVAGWSEQYF
cdr3_nt: TGTGCCAGCAGCTTAGTTTTTGTGGCAGGTTGGTCCGAGCAGTACTTC

d_call: .
j_call: TRBJ1-5
v_call: TRBV3-1
clone_size: .
cdr3_aa: CASSQTGNNQPQHF
cdr3_nt: TGTGCCAGCAGCCAAACAGGTAACAATCAGCCCCAGCATTTT

d_call: .
j_call: TRBJ1-1
v_call: TRBV5-1
clone_size: few
cdr3_aa: CASSLETEKAFF
cdr3_nt: TGCGCCAGCAGCTTGGAGACAGAGAAAGCTTTCTTT

d_call: .
j_call: TRBJ1-2
v_call: TRBV5-1
clone_size: .
cdr3_aa: CASSSVYQGDYGHTF
cdr3_nt: TGCGCCAGCAGCTCTGTATATCAAGGGGACTATGGCCACACCTTC

d_call: .
j_call: TRBJ1-2
v_call: TRBV9
clone_size: .
cdr3_aa: CASSPQPGGFGYTF
cdr3_nt: TGTGCCAGCAGCCCCCAGCCAGGTGGGTTTGGCTACACCTTC

d_call: .
j_call: TRBJ2-7
v_call: TRBV7-2
clone_size: .
cdr3_aa: CASSPSRSLSYEQYF
cdr3_nt: TGTGCCAGCAGCCCCTCGAGGTCGCTCTCCTACGAGCAGTACTTC

d_call: .
j_call: TRBJ1-1
v_call: TRBV4-2
clone_size: .
cdr3_aa: CASSQDYRGGGAFF
cdr3_nt: TGTGCCAGCAGCCAAGATTACAGAGGGGGGGGAGCTTTCTTT

d_call: TRBD2
j_call: TRBJ2-3
v_call: TRBV7-9
clone_size: .
cdr3_aa: CASSPTGTSVSPQYF
cdr3_nt: TGTGCCAGCAGTCCCACCGGGACTAGTGTCTCGCCGCAGTATTTT

d_call: .
j_call: TRBJ2-7
v_call: TRBV5-1
clone_size: many
cdr3_aa: CASSLQVSSYEQYF
cdr3_nt: TGTGCCAGCAGTTTACAGGTTAGCTCCTACGAGCAGTACTTC

d_call: TRBD1
j_call: TRBJ2-1
v_call: TRBV20-1
clone_size: .
cdr3_aa: CSGDRVDNEQFF
cdr3_nt: TGCAGTGGAGACAGGGTGGACAATGAGCAGTTCTTC

d_call: .
j_call: TRBJ2-7
v_call: TRBV11-2
clone_size: .
cdr3_aa: CASSSRFGSEFYEQYF
cdr3_nt: TGTGCCAGCAGCTCAAGATTTGGTTCAGAATTCTACGAGCAGTACTTC

d_call: TRBD1
j_call: TRBJ2-1
v_call: TRBV24-1
clone_size: .
cdr3_aa: CATSDWAQGVNEQFF
cdr3_nt: TGTGCCACCAGTGATTGGGCACAGGGGGTCAATGAGCAGTTCTTC

d_call: .
j_call: TRBJ2-7
v_call: TRBV5-1
clone_size: few
cdr3_aa: CASSLEGVGTPYEQYF
cdr3_nt: TGCGCCAGCAGCTTGGAGGGGGTTGGGACCCCCTACGAGCAGTACTTC

d_call: .
j_call: TRBJ2-5
v_call: TRBV2
clone_size: once
cdr3_aa: CAITTNTTETQYF
cdr3_nt: TGTGCCATAACGACCAATACAACGGAGACCCAGTACTTC

d_call: .
j_call: TRBJ2-1
v_call: TRBV6-4
clone_size: .
cdr3_aa: CTSNDSVGVVSNEQFF
cdr3_nt: TGTACCAGCAATGACTCGGTCGGGGTAGTTAGTAATGAGCAGTTCTTC

d_call: .
j_call: TRBJ2-3
v_call: TRBV4-1
clone_size: .
cdr3_aa: CVSSQGVLDTQYF
cdr3_nt: TGCGTCAGCAGCCAAGGGGTGTTAGATACGCAGTATTTT

d_call: .
j_call: TRBJ1-2
v_call: TRBV5-1
clone_size: few
cdr3_aa: CASSLYPGTNYGYTF
cdr3_nt: TGCGCCAGCAGCTTGTATCCAGGGACGAACTATGGCTACACCTTC

d_call: .
j_call: TRBJ2-3
v_call: TRBV7-2
clone_size: .
cdr3_aa: CASSKERQIWDTQYF
cdr3_nt: TGTGCCAGCAGCAAAGAGAGGCAGATCTGGGATACGCAGTATTTT

d_call: TRBD2
j_call: TRBJ2-3
v_call: TRBV7-8
clone_size: .
cdr3_aa: CASSFAIAGGPGYGTDTQYF
cdr3_nt: TGTGCCAGCAGCTTCGCGATAGCGGGGGGGCCAGGGTACGGCACAGATACGCAGTATTTT

d_call: .
j_call: TRBJ2-7
v_call: TRBV5-1
clone_size: .
cdr3_aa: CTSSYLLPGRDEQYF
cdr3_nt: TGCACCAGCAGCTACCTCCTCCCGGGACGCGACGAGCAGTACTTC

d_call: TRBD1
j_call: TRBJ1-1
v_call: TRBV6-2/TRBV6-3
clone_size: once
cdr3_aa: CASSYEGARGNTEAFF
cdr3_nt: TGTGCCAGCAGTTACGAGGGGGCCAGGGGAAACACTGAAGCTTTCTTT

d_call: .
j_call: TRBJ2-4
v_call: TRBV21-1
clone_size: few
cdr3_aa: CASSKIRPYF
cdr3_nt: TGTGCCAGCAGCAAGATACGCCCGTACTTC

d_call: .
j_call: TRBJ2-1
v_call: TRBV7-9
clone_size: few
cdr3_aa: CASSFRQGRNEQFF
cdr3_nt: TGTGCCAGCAGCTTTCGTCAAGGGCGGAATGAGCAGTTCTTC

d_call: .
j_call: TRBJ2-1
v_call: TRBV6-1
clone_size: .
cdr3_aa: CASSEYLGASSYNEQFF
cdr3_nt: TGTGCCAGCAGTGAATATCTGGGGGCGAGCTCCTACAATGAGCAGTTCTTC

d_call: .
j_call: TRBJ2-7
v_call: TRBV7-2
clone_size: .
cdr3_aa: CASNPSQGRAYEQYF
cdr3_nt: TGTGCCAGCAACCCGTCACAGGGGAGGGCCTACGAGCAGTACTTC

d_call: .
j_call: TRBJ1-5
v_call: TRBV4-3
clone_size: .
cdr3_aa: CASSQDPRRGWPQHF
cdr3_nt: TGCGCCAGCAGCCAAGATCCAAGGCGCGGTTGGCCCCAGCATTTT

d_call: TRBD1
j_call: TRBJ2-4
v_call: TRBV6-6
clone_size: once
cdr3_aa: CASREGGQVHIQYF
cdr3_nt: TGTGCCAGCAGGGAGGGGGGACAGGTCCACATTCAGTACTTC

d_call: .
j_call: TRBJ2-1
v_call: TRBV29-1
clone_size: many
cdr3_aa: CSVERGAGEQFF
cdr3_nt: TGCAGCGTTGAACGGGGGGCGGGTGAGCAGTTCTTC

d_call: .
j_call: TRBJ2-1
v_call: TRBV12-5
clone_size: once
cdr3_aa: CASGLVPTGFGSEQFF
cdr3_nt: TGTGCTAGTGGTTTGGTACCGACAGGGTTCGGGAGTGAGCAGTTCTTC